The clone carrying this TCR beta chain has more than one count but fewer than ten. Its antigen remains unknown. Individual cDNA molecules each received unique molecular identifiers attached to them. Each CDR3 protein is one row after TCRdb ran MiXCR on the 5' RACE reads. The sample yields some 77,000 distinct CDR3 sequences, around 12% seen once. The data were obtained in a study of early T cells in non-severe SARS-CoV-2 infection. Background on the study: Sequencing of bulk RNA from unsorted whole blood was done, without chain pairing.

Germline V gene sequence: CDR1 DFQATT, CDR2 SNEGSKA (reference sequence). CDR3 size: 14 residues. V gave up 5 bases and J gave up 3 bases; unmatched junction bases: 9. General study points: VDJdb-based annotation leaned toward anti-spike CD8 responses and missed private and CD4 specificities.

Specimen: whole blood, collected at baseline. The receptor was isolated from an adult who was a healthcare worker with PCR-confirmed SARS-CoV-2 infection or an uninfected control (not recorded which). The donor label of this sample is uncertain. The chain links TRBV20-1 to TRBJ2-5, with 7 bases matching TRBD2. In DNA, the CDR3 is TGCAGTGCTCCCCTAGCGGCCATTAAAGAGACCCAGTACTTC. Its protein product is CSAPLAAIKETQYF.